What follows are 28 T cell receptor beta chains derived from one specimen sequenced in a study of blood T cell repertoires in COVID-19. Measured with immunoSEQ multiplex PCR; TCRdb has only the in-frame clones, and not every one. The repertoire holds approximately 300,000 clones, with around 89% as singletons. The sequenced sample was peripheral blood. Receptors were obtained from a woman aged 50 to 65 with COVID-19, enrolled during active disease.

V gene TRBV3-1 (or the pseudogene TRBV3-2) combines with J gene TRBJ2-2, with D tentatively TRBD2 (6 bases). Germline CDR1 is LGHDT and CDR2 is YNNKEL (reference sequence). V dropped 5 bases and J dropped 3 bases, with 13 bases sitting between them. The CDR3 covers 15 residues. The CDR3 loop reads CASSVLGTYTGELFF. The DNA of the CDR3 is TGTGCCAGCAGCGTCCTCGGGACTTACACCGGGGAGCTGTTTTTT.

V is TRBV30 and J is TRBJ1-1; no definite D call. In germline, CDR1 is GTSNPN, CDR2 SVGIG (reference sequence). V was cut by 4 bases and J by 2 bases, with 11 bases left in between. CDR3 length: 13 residues. The CDR3, as DNA: TGTGCCTGGACCAGGAATGTCAACACTGAAGCTTTCTTT. It codes for CAWTRNVNTEAFF. Full variable domain (missing parts from reference TRBV30 and TRBJ1-1): SQTIHQWPATLVQPVGSPLSLECTVEGTSNPNLYWYRQAAGRGLQLLFYSVGIGQISSEVPQNLSASRPQDRQFILSSKKLLLSDSGFYLCAWTRNVNTEAFFGQGTRLTVV.

The J gene is TRBJ2-1, the V gene TRBV11-2; the D gene is possibly TRBD2 (7 bases). The CDR3 contains 15 residues. Germline V CDR1 and CDR2: SGHAT, FQNNGV. Trimming pared 6 bases from V and 7 bases from J, leaving 19 bases between. CDR3 residues: CASRTGGRAWNEQFF. The CDR3 coding sequence is TGTGCCAGCAGGACAGGTGGGAGGGCCTGGAATGAGCAGTTCTTC.

The chain carries TRBV11-3 and TRBJ2-1; 7 nucleotides agree with TRBD2. Germline V gene sequence: CDR1 SGHNT, CDR2 YENEEA. V lost 5 bases to trimming and J lost 5 bases; unmatched junction nucleotides: 6. This CDR3 is built from 14 residues. The DNA of the CDR3 is TGTGCCAGCAGCCCGGGGAGGGAAGACAATGAGCAGTTCTTC. It encodes CASSPGREDNEQFF.

V is TRBV6-5 and J is TRBJ2-7, with 7 bases lining up with TRBD1. After removal of 7 bases from V and 2 bases from J, the junction contained 5 bases not matched to a gene. Germline V gene data show CDR1 as MNHEY and CDR2 as SVGAGI. This CDR3 is 13 amino acids long. The CDR3 nucleotides are TGTGCCAGCACACGACAGGGAACCTACGAGCAGTACTTC. Translated, it gives CASTRQGTYEQYF.

The chain combines TRBV19 with TRBJ1-1; a weak D match, TRBD1 (6 bases). The CDR3 has 17 amino acids. Per the germline V gene, CDR1 is LNHDA and CDR2 is SQIVND (reference sequence). V lost 4 bases to trimming and J lost 1 base, with 19 bases between them. For the CDR3, the DNA is TGTGCCAGTAGTACCTTCACTGACGGACAGCGGAACACTGAAGCTTTCTTT. It yields the protein CASSTFTDGQRNTEAFF.

The V gene is TRBV27, the J gene TRBJ2-7; possibly TRBD2 for D (5 bases). The CDR3 totals 13 residues. V lost 5 bases and J lost 2, with 10 bases in between. CDR1 MNHEY and CDR2 SMNVEV come from the germline V gene (reference sequence). The CDR3 DNA sequence: TGTGCCAGCAGTCCCAGCGGACCCTACGAGCAGTACTTC. Protein: CASSPSGPYEQYF.

The V and J genes are TRBV27 and TRBJ1-1, with no clear D. Germline CDR1 MNHEY, CDR2 SMNVEV (reference sequence). V was clipped by 2 bases and J by 5 bases, with 9 bases between them. The length of the CDR3 is 13 residues. The CDR3 loop is CASSLRHQTEAFF. The CDR3 DNA reads TGTGCCAGCAGTTTACGACACCAGACTGAAGCTTTCTTT.

The V call is TRBV5-4, the J call TRBJ2-6; a possible D gene is TRBD2 (7 bases). The germline gives CDR1 SGHNT, CDR2 YYREEE (reference sequence). The CDR3 has 16 residues. V lost 1 base to trimming and J lost 0 bases, with 8 bases between them. The CDR3 region has the DNA TGTGCCAGCAGCTTGAGGGGGGGCTCTGGGGCCAACGTCCTGACTTTC. It yields the protein CASSLRGGSGANVLTF.

This rearrangement joins TRBV19 to TRBJ1-1, with unresolved D. CDR3 length equals 14 residues. CDR1 and CDR2 (germline): LNHDA, SQIVND (reference sequence). V was shortened by 10 bases and J by 3 bases, with 18 bases between the two germline ends. The CDR3 here is CATSIFEGDTEAFF. The CDR3 region has the DNA TGTGCCACCTCAATCTTTGAGGGAGACACTGAAGCTTTCTTT.

The chain has TRBV19 and TRBJ2-3, with a weak D call TRBD2 (6 bases). The CDR3 has 14 residues. V shed 5 bases and J shed 8 bases, with 17 bases lying between them. Germline-derived CDR1 and CDR2 are LNHDA and SQIVND (reference sequence). CDR3 loop: CASSPQPLASTQYF. The CDR3 DNA follows: TGTGCCAGTAGTCCCCAACCTCTAGCGAGTACGCAGTATTTT.

V gene TRBV19 combines with J gene TRBJ2-1; 7 bases agree with TRBD2. The length of the CDR3 is 13 residues. V trimming: 8 bases; J trimming: 8 bases; junction bases outside the gene matches: 9. CDR1 LNHDA and CDR2 SQIVND come from the germline V gene (reference sequence). The CDR3 nucleotides are TGTGCCAGTCGAGCGGGACCTCTATATGAGCAGTTCTTC. Its protein product is CASRAGPLYEQFF.

The chain joins TRBV7-2 to TRBJ2-3; TRBD2 matches 7 bases. CDR1 is SGHTA, CDR2 FQGNSA, per germline. CDR3 length: 15 residues. V gave up 5 bases and J gave up 0 bases; unmatched junction bases: 5. The CDR3 region has the DNA TGTGCCAGCAGCCTTAGCGGGCTTAGCACAGATACGCAGTATTTT. Its translation: CASSLSGLSTDTQYF.

The chain uses TRBV6-5 and TRBJ2-7; 8 bases map to TRBD2. Looked up from germline, CDR1 is MNHEY and CDR2 is SVGAGI. Trimming took 5 bases from V and 5 from J; bases not matched to a gene: 11. The CDR3 runs 15 residues. CDR3 protein: CASSKPGTSSHEQYF. In DNA, the CDR3 is TGTGCCAGCAGTAAACCCGGGACTAGTTCCCACGAGCAGTACTTC.

The CDR3 DNA sequence: TGTGCCAGTAGTATAGTGTTCGCTAGCGCCAATGAGCAGTTCTTC. Its protein is CASSIVFASANEQFF. The genes are TRBV19 and TRBJ2-1; D possibly corresponds to TRBD2 (6 bases). The V gene's germline CDR1 is LNHDA and CDR2 SQIVND (reference sequence). The CDR3 length is 15 residues. Deletions cut 1 base from V and 6 bases from J, with 13 bases between.

The J gene is TRBJ1-1, the V gene TRBV19; TRBD1 agrees at 9 bases. In germline, CDR1 is LNHDA, CDR2 SQIVND (reference sequence). This CDR3 is built from 15 residues. J was trimmed by 7 bases and V by 2 bases; bases with no gene match: 8. The CDR3 region has the DNA TGTGCCAGTAGTATATCCGGGACAGGGCTAAATGAAGCTTTCTTT. This translates into CASSISGTGLNEAFF.

The CDR3 here is CASSQMGLAGVNEQFF. In DNA, the CDR3 is TGTGCCAGCAGCCAAATGGGACTAGCGGGAGTCAATGAGCAGTTCTTC. This rearrangement joins TRBV3-1 (or the pseudogene TRBV3-2) to TRBJ2-1; TRBD2 aligns across 14 bases. Germline V gene data show CDR1 as LGHDT and CDR2 as YNNKEL (reference sequence). The CDR3 has 16 residues. The J segment lost 6 bases and the V segment lost 2 bases, leaving 3 bases of the junction unmatched.

This clone was counted a single time. The gene calls are TRBV7-2 and TRBJ1-2, with 9 bases aligning to TRBD1. This CDR3 has 14 residues. The ends lost 5 bases at V and 3 bases at J; junction bases unmatched: 4. CDR1 is SGHTA and CDR2 is FQGNSA in the germline V gene. CDR3 coding DNA: TGTGCCAGCAGCGCATGGACAGGGGACTATGGCTACACCTTC. Amino acids: CASSAWTGDYGYTF.

The chain couples TRBV4-1 to TRBJ2-2, with D possibly matching TRBD1 (5 bases). The CDR3 sequence is 15 residues long. CDR1 is MGHRA, CDR2 YSYEKL, per germline. V lost 8 bases and J lost 2, with 15 bases in between. The CDR3 region has the DNA TGCGCCAGCGCGACAGACCTTAGTAACACCGGGGAGCTGTTTTTT. The encoded protein is CASATDLSNTGELFF.

The chain links TRBV18 to TRBJ2-3, with D hard to call. V was shortened by 0 bases and J by 6 bases, with 16 bases between the two germline ends. The CDR3 contains 16 residues. Germline values: CDR1 KGHSH, CDR2 LQKENI. For the CDR3, the DNA is TGTGCCAGCTCACCACCGTTTAGCCCCCGCGAGGATACGCAGTATTTT. Translated, it gives CASSPPFSPREDTQYF.

J is TRBJ1-3 and V is TRBV19; the D is unclear. The CDR3 runs to 13 residues. Germline-derived CDR1 and CDR2 are LNHDA and SQIVND (reference sequence). Trimming took off 5 bases at V and 0 bases at J, with 5 bases between the two ends. The CDR3 DNA is TGTGCCAGTAGTCCCTCCTCTGGAAACACCATATATTTT. Protein: CASSPSSGNTIYF.

The V and J genes are TRBV27 and TRBJ1-5, with D possibly being TRBD1 (5 bases). The V and J ends lost 3 bases and 1 base respectively, with 10 bases between them. The CDR3 spans 15 residues. Germline V gene lookup returns CDR1 MNHEY and CDR2 SMNVEV (reference sequence). The CDR3 protein is CASSFGRGSNQPQHF. The CDR3 DNA follows: TGTGCCAGCAGTTTTGGGCGGGGGAGCAATCAGCCCCAGCATTTT.

This clone has just one count. The gene calls are TRBV27 and TRBJ1-2; 7 bases fit TRBD1. The ends lost 6 bases at V and 4 bases at J; junction bases unmatched: 5. This CDR3 is built from 13 residues. CDR1 is MNHEY and CDR2 is SMNVEV in the germline V gene (reference sequence). The CDR3 reads CASSLTGTYGYTF. CDR3 DNA: TGTGCCAGCAGCCTGACAGGGACCTATGGCTACACCTTC.

The chain recombines TRBV11-3 with TRBJ2-7, with TRBD1 as a possible D gene (7 bases). The CDR3 runs 15 residues. Germline loops: CDR1 SGHNT, CDR2 YENEEA. The V end lost 4 bases, the J end lost 2 bases, and 15 bases lay between the germline ends. The CDR3 loop is CASSYLSGGTYEQYF. CDR3 nucleotide sequence: TGTGCCAGCAGCTACCTGTCAGGGGGGACCTACGAGCAGTACTTC.

The rearrangement joins TRBV6-6 to TRBJ1-4; TRBD1 aligns across 11 bases. CDR1 and CDR2 from the germline V gene are MNHNY and SVGAGI (reference sequence). V lost 2 bases and J lost 4; bases outside the gene matches: 3. The length of the CDR3 is 16 residues. As DNA, the CDR3 is TGTGCCAGCAGTTACGGGGGGACAGGGGGTAATGAAAAACTGTTTTTT. Amino acid sequence: CASSYGGTGGNEKLFF.

This sequence joins TRBV18 and TRBJ2-1, with TRBD2 matching over 11 bases. CDR3 length equals 15 residues. V dropped 3 bases and J dropped 3; count of bases not matched to a gene: 1. Per germline, CDR1 KGHSH and CDR2 LQKENI. The CDR3 coding sequence is TGTGCCAGCTCACCCGGGACTAGCGGCTACAATGAGCAGTTCTTC. Protein sequence: CASSPGTSGYNEQFF.

This chain joins TRBV19 and TRBJ1-5; 9 nucleotides align to TRBD1. This CDR3 is 16 amino acids long. Looked up from germline, CDR1 is LNHDA and CDR2 is SQIVND (reference sequence). Losses at the gene ends were 4 bases for V and 7 bases for J; bases not matched to a gene: 11. The CDR3 reads CASSNLQGAVIQPQHF. In DNA, the CDR3 is TGTGCCAGTAGTAACCTACAGGGGGCTGTTATACAGCCCCAGCATTTT.

The chain uses TRBV12-3 or TRBV12-4 and TRBJ2-1; no reliable D call. The CDR3 runs 13 residues. The V and J ends lost 3 bases and 7 bases respectively, with 10 bases between them. CDR3 amino acids: CASSLSNSNEQFF. The CDR3 nucleotides read TGTGCCAGCAGTTTGTCCAACTCAAATGAGCAGTTCTTC.